This entry lists 21 T cell receptor beta chains sequenced from one sample in a study of early T cells in non-severe SARS-CoV-2 infection. TCRdb re-called the 5' RACE reads through MiXCR, storing one row per CDR3 protein. This table has tens of thousands of distinct CDR3 sequences, under 10% appearing once. The material sequenced was whole blood. These TCRs come from an adult who was a healthcare worker with PCR-confirmed SARS-CoV-2 infection or an uninfected control (not recorded which).

J is TRBJ2-3 and V is TRBV20-1; D is undetermined. Trimming left V 3 bases short and J 1 base short, with 14 bases between. Germline lookup yields CDR1 DFQATT and CDR2 SNEGSKA (reference sequence). The CDR3 sequence is 15 residues long. The DNA of the CDR3 is TGCAGTGCTAGCTCCTCGCGGAGTGGCACAGATACGCAGTATTTT. Amino acids: CSASSSRSGTDTQYF.

The chain carries TRBV20-1 and TRBJ1-5; the D gene is possibly TRBD1 (6 bases). From germline, CDR1 is DFQATT and CDR2 SNEGSKA (reference sequence). CDR3 length: 16 residues. The germline V and J ends were trimmed by 0 bases and 2 bases, with 14 bases remaining between them. In DNA form, the CDR3 reads TGCAGTGCTAGAGATGCTGGCAGGGGTGGCAATCAGCCCCAGCATTTT. Residues: CSARDAGRGGNQPQHF.

At least ten counts were recorded for this clonotype. The chain couples TRBV6-5 to TRBJ2-3; D remains ambiguous. Trimming removed 6 bases from V and 0 bases from J, with 13 bases in between. This CDR3 has 15 residues. Germline lookup yields CDR1 MNHEY and CDR2 SVGAGI. The DNA for the CDR3 is TGTGCCAGCAGCGCCATCTTTACTAGCACAGATACGCAGTATTTT. Translating it yields CASSAIFTSTDTQYF.

The chain links TRBV9 to TRBJ2-2; D is unresolved. The CDR3 length is 14 residues. V was clipped by 0 bases and J by 4 bases, with 7 bases between them. Germline V gives CDR1 SGDLS, CDR2 YYNGEE. The CDR3 reads CASSVEQITGELFF. The CDR3 DNA reads as TGTGCCAGCAGCGTAGAACAGATCACCGGGGAGCTGTTTTTT.

This clonotype has just a few counts. The V call is TRBV12-3 or TRBV12-4, the J call TRBJ2-2; no reliable D call. V lost 5 bases, J lost 4 bases, and 8 bases lay in between. This CDR3 contains 13 residues. CDR3 loop: CASSARTTGELFF. In DNA, the CDR3 is TGTGCCAGCAGTGCCCGGACCACCGGGGAGCTGTTTTTT.

This clonotype was detected ten times or more. V and J are TRBV3-1 and TRBJ2-7; 13 bases match TRBD2. Germline lookup yields CDR1 LGHDT and CDR2 YNNKEL (reference sequence). The ends lost 8 bases at V and 7 bases at J; junction bases unmatched: 14. The CDR3 is made up of 16 amino acids. CDR3 bases: TGTGCCAGCGCAGGGGGACTAGCGGGACTGCGTCGGGAGCAGTACTTC. It is translated as CASAGGLAGLRREQYF.

This clonotype was recorded at least ten times. The chain recombines TRBV20-1 with TRBJ2-7, with 12 bases identical to TRBD2. Germline CDR1 and CDR2: DFQATT and SNEGSKA (reference sequence). The CDR3 is 13 residues long. V dropped 6 bases and J dropped 6; count of bases not matched to a gene: 6. The CDR3 spells CSARLAGVSEQYF. The CDR3 DNA reads as TGCAGTGCGAGACTAGCGGGAGTTTCCGAGCAGTACTTC.

This clonotype has more than one count but fewer than ten. This chain connects TRBV19 to TRBJ2-3, with D possibly matching TRBD2 (7 bases). CDR3 length: 18 amino acids. Trimming pared 3 bases from V and 0 bases from J, leaving 19 bases between. Germline loops: CDR1 LNHDA, CDR2 SQIVND (reference sequence). The CDR3 loop reads CASSISRGLAESTDTQYF. CDR3 coding DNA: TGTGCCAGTAGTATCAGTCGGGGGCTAGCGGAAAGCACAGATACGCAGTATTTT.

This sequence joins TRBV7-9 and TRBJ2-5, with 9 nucleotides matching TRBD1. CDR1 SEHNR and CDR2 FQNEAQ come from the germline V gene (reference sequence). The CDR3 is made up of 15 amino acids. V shed 3 bases, J shed 7 bases, and the junction held 9 bases outside the gene matches. The CDR3 DNA reads as TGTGCCAGCAGCTTCGCGGGACAGGGAGGAGCGACCCAGTACTTC. The encoded protein is CASSFAGQGGATQYF.

This clonotype was picked up many times. This chain uses TRBV7-9 with TRBJ1-4; D unclear. The germline V gene encodes CDR1 SEHNR and CDR2 FQNEAQ (reference sequence). The CDR3 has 13 amino acids. V was trimmed by 1 base and J by 7 bases, leaving 7 bases between them. CDR3: CASSLEGGEKLFF. In DNA, the CDR3 is TGTGCCAGCAGCTTAGAGGGTGGTGAAAAACTGTTTTTT. Variable domain in full (rest from reference TRBV7-9 and TRBJ1-4): DTGVSQNPRHKITKRGQNVTFRCDPISEHNRLYWYRQTLGQGPEFLTYFQNEAQLEKSRLLSDRFSAERPKGSFSTLEIQRTEQGDSAMYLCASSLEGGEKLFFGSGTQLSVL.

In this sample, this clonotype turned up many times. A junction boundary mismatches the germline segment, possibly from a read error. The genes are TRBV20-1 and TRBJ1-1; a possible D gene is TRBD1 (6 bases). CDR1 is DFQATT, CDR2 SNEGSKA, per germline (reference sequence). This CDR3 is built from 13 residues. The CDR3 protein is CSAGDQGRAEAFF. CDR3 sequence (DNA): TGCAGTGCTGGAGACCAGGGGCGGGCTGAAGCTTTCTTT.

J is TRBJ2-5 and V is TRBV11-2; 8 bases fit TRBD2. There are 16 residues in the CDR3. J gave up 1 base and V 5 bases, and 9 bases lay outside the gene matches. Germline CDR1 is SGHAT and CDR2 is FQNNGV. This chain's CDR3 is CASSRGTSGFQETQYF. For the CDR3, the DNA is TGTGCCAGCAGCCGAGGAACTAGCGGCTTCCAAGAGACCCAGTACTTC.

This clonotype was observed many times. The rearrangement links TRBV7-2 to TRBJ2-3; D is uncertain. Trimming pared 3 bases from V and 0 bases from J, leaving 10 bases between. CDR3 length equals 15 residues. Germline CDR1 and CDR2: SGHTA and FQGNSA. The CDR3 is CASSLTYQSTDTQYF. The CDR3 nucleotides are TGTGCCAGCAGCTTGACTTACCAAAGCACAGATACGCAGTATTTT.

This clonotype has a count of ten or more. The chain carries TRBV2 and TRBJ2-5; 7 bases fit TRBD2. The germline V gene has CDR1 SNHLY and CDR2 FYNNEI. Trimming at V came to 6 bases and at J to 4 bases, leaving 5 bases not matched to a gene. CDR3 size: 13 residues. The CDR3, as DNA: TGTGCCAGCAGGGCACTAGCGTTAGAGACCCAGTACTTC. It codes for CASRALALETQYF.

This clonotype was counted at least ten times. This chain links TRBV5-1 with TRBJ2-2; a possible D gene is TRBD1 (6 bases). The germline V gene has CDR1 SGHRS and CDR2 YFSETQ. The CDR3 consists of 16 residues. The ends were cut back, 4 bases at V and 0 bases at J, with 13 bases in the middle. The CDR3 region is CASSPWTASNTGELFF. CDR3 nucleotides: TGCGCCAGCAGCCCATGGACAGCATCGAACACCGGGGAGCTGTTTTTT.

This clonotype was seen at least ten times. This chain links TRBV10-2 with TRBJ1-6, with TRBD1 as a possible D gene (5 bases). Trimming left V 3 bases short and J 6 bases short, with 9 bases between. The germline V gene has CDR1 WSHSY and CDR2 SAAADI. The CDR3 consists of 14 residues. In DNA form, the CDR3 reads TGCGCCAGCAGTGATGGGGCCGTTAATTCACCCCTCCACTTT. Amino acids: CASSDGAVNSPLHF.

This clonotype was seen repeatedly, ten times or more. This chain joins TRBV7-2 and TRBJ2-7; perhaps TRBD2 as D (6 bases). Germline V gene lookup returns CDR1 SGHTA and CDR2 FQGNSA. V lost 3 bases and J lost 3, with 12 bases in between. This CDR3 contains 14 residues. The CDR3, as DNA: TGTGCCAGCAGCTTCGGGGGAGGTGACTACGAGCAGTACTTC. Translated, it gives CASSFGGGDYEQYF.

This clonotype appeared many times. The chain is built from TRBV19 and TRBJ2-5, with 8 bases matching TRBD2. The V and J ends lost 11 bases and 2 bases, in that order; junction bases with no gene match: 13. The germline gives CDR1 LNHDA, CDR2 SQIVND (reference sequence). The CDR3 is 15 amino acids. The CDR3 DNA follows: TGTGCCTCGAAGCGGGCCAGCGGGAGACAAGAGACCCAGTACTTC. It translates to CASKRASGRQETQYF.

This clonotype was detected many times. V is TRBV7-2 and J is TRBJ2-2; 8 bases match TRBD2. V lost 4 bases, J lost 6 bases, and 7 bases stayed unmatched. This CDR3 spans 15 amino acids. Germline V CDR1 and CDR2: SGHTA, FQGNSA. The CDR3 loop is CASSSIAGLSGELFF. The CDR3 DNA is TGTGCCAGCAGCTCGATAGCGGGACTCTCCGGGGAGCTGTTTTTT.

This clonotype was counted at least ten times. The chain has TRBV20-1 and TRBJ2-3; D is possibly TRBD2 (5 bases). This CDR3 is built from 15 residues. Between the trimmed V and J ends, which lost 5 bases and 0 bases, there was a span of 15 bases. Germline lookup yields CDR1 DFQATT and CDR2 SNEGSKA (reference sequence). The CDR3 is CSARRWERSTDTQYF. Here the CDR3 DNA reads TGCAGTGCTCGTCGGTGGGAGAGAAGCACAGATACGCAGTATTTT.

The sample holds many counts of this clonotype. The chain combines TRBV6-6 with TRBJ2-1; 11 nucleotides align to TRBD2. With 0 bases clipped from V and 8 bases from J, the junction kept 18 bases outside the gene matches. The CDR3 sequence is 20 residues long. In germline, CDR1 is MNHNY, CDR2 SVGAGI (reference sequence). The CDR3 DNA reads TGTGCCAGCAGTTACTCCCCAGGGGCTAGCGGGAGGTGGATGTTCTATGAGCAGTTCTTC. This gives the protein CASSYSPGASGRWMFYEQFF.